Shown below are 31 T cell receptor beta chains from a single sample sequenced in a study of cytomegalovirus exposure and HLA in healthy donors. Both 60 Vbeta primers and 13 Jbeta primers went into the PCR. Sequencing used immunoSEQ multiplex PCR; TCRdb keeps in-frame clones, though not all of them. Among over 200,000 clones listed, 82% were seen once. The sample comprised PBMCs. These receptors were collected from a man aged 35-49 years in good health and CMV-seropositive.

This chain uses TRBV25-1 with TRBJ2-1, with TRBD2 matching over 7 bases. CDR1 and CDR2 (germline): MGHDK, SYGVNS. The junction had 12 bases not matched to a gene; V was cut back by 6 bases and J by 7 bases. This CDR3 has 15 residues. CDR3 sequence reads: CASRGFGEGPNEQFF. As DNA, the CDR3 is TGTGCCAGCAGAGGGTTTGGGGAGGGCCCGAATGAGCAGTTCTTC.

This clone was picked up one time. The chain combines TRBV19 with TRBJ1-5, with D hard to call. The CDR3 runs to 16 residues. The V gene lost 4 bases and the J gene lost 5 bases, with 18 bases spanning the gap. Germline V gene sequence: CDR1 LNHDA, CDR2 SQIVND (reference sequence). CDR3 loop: CASSTLQDQRDQPQHF. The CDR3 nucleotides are TGTGCCAGTAGTACCCTCCAGGACCAGAGGGATCAGCCCCAGCATTTT.

The CDR3 region has the DNA TGTGCCAGCAGCTCCCGGACTAGCGGGGAGCATGAGCAGTTCTTC. Translation gives CASSSRTSGEHEQFF. This rearrangement joins TRBV11-3 to TRBJ2-1, with 12 bases matching TRBD2. This CDR3 spans 15 amino acids. Trimming took 4 bases from V and 8 from J; bases not matched to a gene: 6. Germline values: CDR1 SGHNT, CDR2 YENEEA.

The CDR3 loop is CSVEGGSPYNEQFF. The DNA of the CDR3 is TGCAGCGTTGAGGGCGGGAGTCCCTACAATGAGCAGTTCTTC. This chain uses TRBV29-1 with TRBJ2-1, with 7 bases matching TRBD2. Trimming at V came to 3 bases and at J to 2 bases, leaving 4 bases not matched to a gene. The CDR3 loop spans 14 amino acids. Germline V gene sequence: CDR1 SQVTM, CDR2 ANQGSEA.

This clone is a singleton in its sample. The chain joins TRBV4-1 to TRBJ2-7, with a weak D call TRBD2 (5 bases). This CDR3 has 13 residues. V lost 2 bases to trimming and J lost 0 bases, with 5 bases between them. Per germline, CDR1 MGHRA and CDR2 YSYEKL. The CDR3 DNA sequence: TGCGCCAGCAGCCAAACTAGCTCCTACGAGCAGTACTTC. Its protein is CASSQTSSYEQYF.

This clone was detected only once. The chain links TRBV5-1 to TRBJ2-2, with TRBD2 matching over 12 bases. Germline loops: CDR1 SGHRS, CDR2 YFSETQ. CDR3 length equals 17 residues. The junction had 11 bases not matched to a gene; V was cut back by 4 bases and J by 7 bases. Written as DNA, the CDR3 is TGCGCCAGCAGCCTGGCCGTGACTAGCGGGAGTAACGGGGAGCTGTTTTTT. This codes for CASSLAVTSGSNGELFF.

CDR3 residues: CSVDSRGGGGEQYF. The CDR3 DNA reads as TGCAGCGTTGATTCACGTGGGGGGGGAGGCGAGCAGTACTTC. This rearrangement joins TRBV29-1 to TRBJ2-7; 7 nucleotides line up with TRBD2. The CDR3 spans 14 residues. J was trimmed by 6 bases and V by 3 bases; bases with no gene match: 11. CDR1 and CDR2 (germline): SQVTM, ANQGSEA.

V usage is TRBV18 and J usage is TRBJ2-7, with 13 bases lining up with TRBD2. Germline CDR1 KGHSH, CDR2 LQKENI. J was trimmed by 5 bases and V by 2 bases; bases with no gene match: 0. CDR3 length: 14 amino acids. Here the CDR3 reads CASSPGLAGDEQYV. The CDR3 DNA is TGTGCCAGCTCACCAGGACTAGCGGGAGACGAGCAGTACGTC.

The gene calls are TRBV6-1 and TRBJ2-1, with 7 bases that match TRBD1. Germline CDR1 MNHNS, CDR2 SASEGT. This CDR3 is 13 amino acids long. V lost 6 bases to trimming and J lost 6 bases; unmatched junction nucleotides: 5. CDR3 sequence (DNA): TGTGCCAGCAGGACAGGGCTAAGCAATGAGCAGTTCTTC. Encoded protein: CASRTGLSNEQFF.

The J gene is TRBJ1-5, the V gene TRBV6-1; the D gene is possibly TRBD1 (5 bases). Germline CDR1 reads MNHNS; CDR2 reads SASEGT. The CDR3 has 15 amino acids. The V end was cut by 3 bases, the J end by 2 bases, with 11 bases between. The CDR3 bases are TGTGCCAGCAGTGAGATCGGGGGGGGCAATCAGCCCCAGCATTTT. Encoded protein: CASSEIGGGNQPQHF.

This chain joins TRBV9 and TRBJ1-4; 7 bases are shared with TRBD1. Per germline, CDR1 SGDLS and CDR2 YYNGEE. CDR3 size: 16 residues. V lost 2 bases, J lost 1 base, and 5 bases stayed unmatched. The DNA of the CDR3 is TGTGCCAGCAGCGTGACAGGGAGCGGAACTAATGAAAAACTGTTTTTT. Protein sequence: CASSVTGSGTNEKLFF.

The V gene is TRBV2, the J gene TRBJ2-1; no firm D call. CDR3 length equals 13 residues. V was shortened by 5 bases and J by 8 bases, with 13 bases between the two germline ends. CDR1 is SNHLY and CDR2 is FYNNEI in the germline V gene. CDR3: CASSYGYEDEQFF. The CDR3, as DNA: TGTGCCAGCAGTTATGGTTACGAGGATGAGCAGTTCTTC.

The CDR3: CASSISSQPQHF. DNA for the CDR3: TGTGCCAGTAGTATTTCCAGTCAGCCCCAGCATTTT. The V gene is TRBV19, the J gene TRBJ1-5; D unresolved. V was trimmed by 3 bases and J by 6 bases, leaving 6 bases between them. CDR3 size: 12 residues. Germline V lookup: CDR1 LNHDA, CDR2 SQIVND (reference sequence).

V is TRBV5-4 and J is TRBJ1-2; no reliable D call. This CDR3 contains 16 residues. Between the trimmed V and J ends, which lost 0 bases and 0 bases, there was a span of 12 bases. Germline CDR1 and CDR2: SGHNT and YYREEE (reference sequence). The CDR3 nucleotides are TGTGCCAGCAGCTTGGCGGGAGGGATAGCTAACTATGGCTACACCTTC. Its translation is CASSLAGGIANYGYTF.

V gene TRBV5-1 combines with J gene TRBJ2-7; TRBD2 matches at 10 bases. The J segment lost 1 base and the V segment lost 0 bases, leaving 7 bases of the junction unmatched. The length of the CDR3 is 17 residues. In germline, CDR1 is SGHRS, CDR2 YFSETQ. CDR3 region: CASSLGRQREGSYEQYF. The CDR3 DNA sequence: TGCGCCAGCAGCTTGGGCCGGCAGCGGGAGGGTTCCTACGAGCAGTACTTC.

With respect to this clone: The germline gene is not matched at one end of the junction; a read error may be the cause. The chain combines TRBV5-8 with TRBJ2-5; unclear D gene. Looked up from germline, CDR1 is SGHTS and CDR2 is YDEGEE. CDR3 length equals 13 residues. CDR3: CASTLVQTETQYF. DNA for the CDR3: TGTGCCAGCACCTTGGTACAGACAGAGACCCAGTACTTC.

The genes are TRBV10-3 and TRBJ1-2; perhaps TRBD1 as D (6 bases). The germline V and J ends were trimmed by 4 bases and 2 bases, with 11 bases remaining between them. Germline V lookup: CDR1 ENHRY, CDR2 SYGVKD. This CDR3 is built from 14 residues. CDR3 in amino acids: CAISAGVENYGYTF. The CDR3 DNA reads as TGTGCCATCAGTGCAGGGGTCGAGAACTATGGCTACACCTTC.

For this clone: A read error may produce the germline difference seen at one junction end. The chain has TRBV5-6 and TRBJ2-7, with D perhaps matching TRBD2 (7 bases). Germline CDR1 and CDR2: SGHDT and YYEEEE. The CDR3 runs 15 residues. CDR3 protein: CATSLGRGGYYEQYF. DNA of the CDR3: TGTGCCACCAGCCTAGGTCGCGGGGGCTACTACGAGCAGTACTTC. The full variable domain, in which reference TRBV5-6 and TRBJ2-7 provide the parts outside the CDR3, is DAGVTQSPTHLIKTRGQQVTLRCSPKSGHDTVSWYQQALGQGPQFIFQYYEEEERQRGNFPDRFSGHQFPNYSSELNVNALLLGDSALYLCATSLGRGGYYEQYFGPGTRLTVT.

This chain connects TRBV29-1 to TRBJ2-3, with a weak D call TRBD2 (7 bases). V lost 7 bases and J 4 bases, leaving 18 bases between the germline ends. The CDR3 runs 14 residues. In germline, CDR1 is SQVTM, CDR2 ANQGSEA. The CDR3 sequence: CSATSGAGADTQYF. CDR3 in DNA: TGCAGCGCCACGTCGGGGGCGGGAGCAGATACGCAGTATTTT.

The CDR3, as DNA: TGTGCCAGCGCCCAGGGGATGGGGGTTTCCTCTGGAAACACCATATATTTT. This sequence encodes CASAQGMGVSSGNTIYF. The chain combines TRBV2 with TRBJ1-3, with D possibly being TRBD1 (6 bases). Germline V gives CDR1 SNHLY, CDR2 FYNNEI. V lost 8 bases to trimming and J lost 0 bases, with 20 bases between them. This CDR3 region has 17 residues.

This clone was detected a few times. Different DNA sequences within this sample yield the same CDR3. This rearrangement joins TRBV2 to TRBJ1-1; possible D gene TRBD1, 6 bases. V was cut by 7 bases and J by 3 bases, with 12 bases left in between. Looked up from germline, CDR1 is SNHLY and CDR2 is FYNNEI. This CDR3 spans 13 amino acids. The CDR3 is CASTDQGYTEAFF. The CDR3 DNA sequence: TGTGCCAGCACGGATCAGGGGTACACTGAAGCTTTCTTT.

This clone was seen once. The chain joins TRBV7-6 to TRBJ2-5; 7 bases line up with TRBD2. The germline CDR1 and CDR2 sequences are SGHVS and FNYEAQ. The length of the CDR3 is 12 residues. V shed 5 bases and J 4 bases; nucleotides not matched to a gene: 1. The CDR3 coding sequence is TGTGCCAGCAGCGGGAGGGGAGAGACCCAGTACTTC. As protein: CASSGRGETQYF.

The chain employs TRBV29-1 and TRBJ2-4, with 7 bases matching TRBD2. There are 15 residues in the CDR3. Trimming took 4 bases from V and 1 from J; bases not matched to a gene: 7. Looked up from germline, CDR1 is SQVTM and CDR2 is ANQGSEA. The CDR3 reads CSVALPGRAKNIQYF. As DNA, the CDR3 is TGCAGCGTTGCCCTCCCCGGGAGGGCCAAAAACATTCAGTACTTC. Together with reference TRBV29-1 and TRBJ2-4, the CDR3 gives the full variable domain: SAVISQKPSRDICQRGTSLTIQCQVDSQVTMMFWYRQQPGQSLTLIATANQGSEATYESGFVIDKFPISRPNLTFSTLTVSNMSPEDSSIYLCSVALPGRAKNIQYFGAGTRLSVL.

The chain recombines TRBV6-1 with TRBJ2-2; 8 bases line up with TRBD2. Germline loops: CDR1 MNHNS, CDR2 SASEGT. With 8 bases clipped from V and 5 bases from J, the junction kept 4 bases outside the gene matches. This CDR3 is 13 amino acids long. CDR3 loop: CASQLAVTGELFF. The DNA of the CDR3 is TGTGCCAGCCAACTAGCGGTAACCGGGGAGCTGTTTTTT.

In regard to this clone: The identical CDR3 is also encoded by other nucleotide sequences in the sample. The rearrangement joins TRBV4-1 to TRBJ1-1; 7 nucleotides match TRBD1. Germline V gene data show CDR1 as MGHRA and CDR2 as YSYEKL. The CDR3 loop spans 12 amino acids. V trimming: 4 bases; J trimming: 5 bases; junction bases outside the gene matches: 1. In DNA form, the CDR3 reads TGCGCCAGCAGCCCAGGGGGAACTGAAGCTTTCTTT. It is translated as CASSPGGTEAFF.

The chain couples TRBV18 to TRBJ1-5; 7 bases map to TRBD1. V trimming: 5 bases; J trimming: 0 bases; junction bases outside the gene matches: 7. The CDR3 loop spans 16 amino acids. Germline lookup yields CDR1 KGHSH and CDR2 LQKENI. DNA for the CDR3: TGTGCCAGCTCATCCGACAGGGAGAATAGCAATCAGCCCCAGCATTTT. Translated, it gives CASSSDRENSNQPQHF. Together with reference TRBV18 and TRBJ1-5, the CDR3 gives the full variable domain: NAGVMQNPRHLVRRRGQEARLRCSPMKGHSHVYWYRQLPEEGLKFMVYLQKENIIDESGMPKERFSAEFPKEGPSILRIQQVVRGDSAAYFCASSSDRENSNQPQHFGDGTRLSIL.

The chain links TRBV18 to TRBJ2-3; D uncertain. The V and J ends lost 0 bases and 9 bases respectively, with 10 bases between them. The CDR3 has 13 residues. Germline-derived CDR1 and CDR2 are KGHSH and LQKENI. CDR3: CASSPPLPHTQYF. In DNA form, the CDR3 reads TGTGCCAGCTCACCACCTCTTCCACACACGCAGTATTTT.

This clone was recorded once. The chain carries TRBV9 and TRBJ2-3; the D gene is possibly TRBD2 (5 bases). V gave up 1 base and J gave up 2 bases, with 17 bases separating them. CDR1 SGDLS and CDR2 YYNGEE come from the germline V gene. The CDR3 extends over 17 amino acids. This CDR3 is CASSVTIIASATDTQYF. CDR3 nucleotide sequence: TGTGCCAGCAGCGTAACCATAATAGCGTCAGCCACAGATACGCAGTATTTT.

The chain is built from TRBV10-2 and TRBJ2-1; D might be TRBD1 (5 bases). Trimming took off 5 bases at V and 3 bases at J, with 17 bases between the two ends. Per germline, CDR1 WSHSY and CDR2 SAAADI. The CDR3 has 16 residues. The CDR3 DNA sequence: TGCGCCAGCAGTAGTTTGAAGGGGCCCGACTACAATGAGCAGTTCTTC. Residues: CASSSLKGPDYNEQFF.

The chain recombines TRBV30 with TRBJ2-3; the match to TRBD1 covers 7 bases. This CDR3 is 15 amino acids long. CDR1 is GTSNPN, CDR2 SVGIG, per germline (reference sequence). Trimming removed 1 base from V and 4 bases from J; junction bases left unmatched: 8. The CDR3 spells CAWSGQQGVADTQYF. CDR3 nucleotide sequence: TGTGCCTGGAGTGGGCAGCAGGGGGTCGCAGATACGCAGTATTTT. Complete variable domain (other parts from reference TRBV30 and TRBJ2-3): SQTIHQWPATLVQPVGSPLSLECTVEGTSNPNLYWYRQAAGRGLQLLFYSVGIGQISSEVPQNLSASRPQDRQFILSSKKLLLSDSGFYLCAWSGQQGVADTQYFGPGTRLTVL.

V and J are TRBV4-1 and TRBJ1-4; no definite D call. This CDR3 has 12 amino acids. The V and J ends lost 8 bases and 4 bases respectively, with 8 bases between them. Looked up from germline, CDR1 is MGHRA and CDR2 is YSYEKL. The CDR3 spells CASRGGNEKLFF. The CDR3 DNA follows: TGCGCCAGCCGGGGTGGTAATGAAAAACTGTTTTTT.